These 24 T cell receptor beta chains were all obtained from the same sample, sequenced in a study of cytomegalovirus exposure and HLA in healthy donors. Primers for the PCR totalled 60 Vbeta and 13 Jbeta. TCRdb's table, derived via immunoSEQ multiplex PCR, lists solely in-frame clones and lacks some. Counted here are 100,000 or so clones, approximately 72% occurring once; the ten biggest clones make up less than 2.5%. Sequenced material: PBMCs. Receptor source: a man aged 25 to 40 in good health and CMV-seronegative.

The J gene is TRBJ1-1, the V gene TRBV5-1; D possibly corresponds to TRBD1 (6 bases). The germline CDR1 and CDR2 sequences are SGHRS and YFSETQ. The V end lost 4 bases, the J end lost 4 bases, and 14 bases lay between the germline ends. The CDR3 sequence is 14 residues long. The CDR3 DNA is TGCGCCAGCAGCGTCCCACAGGGCGGCACTGAAGCTTTCTTT. Residues: CASSVPQGGTEAFF.

CDR3 in amino acids: CASSPKAGEGQPQHF. The CDR3 coding sequence is TGTGCCAGCTCACCGAAGGCAGGGGAGGGTCAGCCCCAGCATTTT. The gene calls are TRBV18 and TRBJ1-5; tentative D call: TRBD1 (6 bases). Between the trimmed V and J ends, which lost 3 bases and 6 bases, there was a span of 15 bases. CDR3 length: 15 residues. The germline gives CDR1 KGHSH, CDR2 LQKENI.

This chain uses TRBV4-1 with TRBJ2-2; D is perhaps TRBD1 (6 bases). The CDR3 is 15 residues long. The ends were cut back, 3 bases at V and 1 base at J, with 9 bases in the middle. Germline CDR1 is MGHRA and CDR2 is YSYEKL. The CDR3 DNA is TGCGCCAGCAGCCACTTACAGGGGAACACCGGGGAGCTGTTTTTT. Translation gives CASSHLQGNTGELFF.

The V and J genes are TRBV5-1 and TRBJ1-3; perhaps TRBD1 as D (5 bases). There are 14 residues in the CDR3. CDR1 SGHRS and CDR2 YFSETQ come from the germline V gene. V lost 7 bases to trimming and J lost 1 base, with 12 bases between them. This chain's CDR3 is CASRTGQSGNTIYF. For the CDR3, the DNA is TGCGCCAGCCGTACAGGCCAATCTGGAAACACCATATATTTT.

The V call is TRBV5-1, the J call TRBJ2-5; the D gene is possibly TRBD1 (8 bases). Germline V gives CDR1 SGHRS, CDR2 YFSETQ. The CDR3 is 14 amino acids. V was trimmed by 4 bases and J by 5 bases, leaving 15 bases between them. DNA for the CDR3: TGCGCCAGCAGCGTCTTACAGGGGGGGGAGACCCAGTACTTC. Its translation: CASSVLQGGETQYF.

The chain joins TRBV5-8 to TRBJ1-5; no definite D call. V was clipped by 7 bases and J by 1 base, with 9 bases between them. The CDR3 totals 13 residues. From germline, CDR1 is SGHTS and CDR2 YDEGEE. DNA of the CDR3: TGTGCCAGCTCAGGTACGAGCAATCAGCCCCAGCATTTT. Translation gives CASSGTSNQPQHF. The full variable domain, with the rest looked up from reference TRBV5-8 and TRBJ1-5, is EAGVTQSPTHLIKTRGQQATLRCSPISGHTSVYWYQQALGLGLQFLLWYDEGEERNRGNFPPRFSGRQFPNYSSELNVNALELEDSALYLCASSGTSNQPQHFGDGTRLSIL.

The chain's CDR3 is CASSYRGDTQYF. For the CDR3, the DNA is TGTGCCAGCAGTTACCGGGGGGATACGCAGTATTTT. This sequence joins TRBV6-5 and TRBJ2-3; D is perhaps TRBD2 (6 bases). The V gene's germline CDR1 is MNHEY and CDR2 SVGAGI. The CDR3 totals 12 residues. V was pared by 2 bases and J by 6 bases, with 6 bases between.

This clone has just a few counts. This chain uses TRBV5-8 with TRBJ1-1; 8 bases align to TRBD1. The germline V gene encodes CDR1 SGHTS and CDR2 YDEGEE. The CDR3 is 15 residues long. Trimming at V came to 2 bases and at J to 4 bases, leaving 7 bases not matched to a gene. Written as DNA, the CDR3 is TGTGCCAGCAGCTTACGGGGGACAGGAGGCACTGAAGCTTTCTTT. This codes for CASSLRGTGGTEAFF. Supplemented by reference TRBV5-8 and TRBJ1-1, the full variable domain reads EAGVTQSPTHLIKTRGQQATLRCSPISGHTSVYWYQQALGLGLQFLLWYDEGEERNRGNFPPRFSGRQFPNYSSELNVNALELEDSALYLCASSLRGTGGTEAFFGQGTRLTVV.

This clone was picked up one time. The V and J genes are TRBV19 and TRBJ2-5; TRBD2 matches at 13 bases. There are 15 residues in the CDR3. Trimming took 10 bases from V and 1 from J; bases not matched to a gene: 6. The germline V gene has CDR1 LNHDA and CDR2 SQIVND (reference sequence). CDR3: CATSGLAGVQETQYF. The CDR3 DNA reads TGTGCCACCTCAGGACTAGCGGGGGTCCAAGAGACCCAGTACTTC.

CDR3 coding DNA: TGTGCCAGCAGCCTGGGGGCGTCCTACGAGCAGTACTTC. This gives the protein CASSLGASYEQYF. The chain couples TRBV27 to TRBJ2-7; tentatively, D is TRBD1 (6 bases). The V gene's germline CDR1 is MNHEY and CDR2 SMNVEV (reference sequence). The V and J ends lost 6 bases and 1 base respectively, with 10 bases between them. CDR3 size: 13 residues.

This rearrangement joins TRBV10-1 to TRBJ2-7; 8 bases fit TRBD2. Germline V lookup: CDR1 WNHNN, CDR2 SYGVQD (reference sequence). Trimming cost V 8 bases and J 3 bases; bases outside gene matches: 9. There are 14 residues in the CDR3. As DNA, the CDR3 is TGCGCCAGCGGATCGGGAGGGCCCAACTACGAGCAGTACTTC. Translating gives CASGSGGPNYEQYF.

This clone appeared a few times. The chain is built from TRBV5-4 and TRBJ1-1, with D uncertain. Trimming shortened V by 5 bases and J by 1 base, and 9 bases separated the two germline ends. This CDR3 has 13 residues. The germline V gene has CDR1 SGHNT and CDR2 YYREEE (reference sequence). CDR3: CASSTAPNTEAFF. CDR3 coding DNA: TGTGCCAGCAGTACAGCTCCGAACACTGAAGCTTTCTTT.

This chain joins TRBV2 and TRBJ1-1; D is undetermined. V gave up 7 bases and J gave up 0 bases, with 12 bases separating them. Germline-derived CDR1 and CDR2 are SNHLY and FYNNEI. The CDR3 is made up of 14 amino acids. This CDR3 reads CASKQQKLNTEAFF. The DNA for the CDR3 is TGTGCCAGCAAACAACAGAAATTGAACACTGAAGCTTTCTTT.

The chain combines TRBV5-4 with TRBJ2-7; 11 bases map to TRBD1. Trimming removed 4 bases from V and 4 bases from J; junction bases left unmatched: 4. This CDR3 spans 14 amino acids. CDR1 is SGHNT and CDR2 is YYREEE in the germline V gene (reference sequence). CDR3 sequence reads: CASSQDRGLYEQYF. The CDR3 DNA follows: TGTGCCAGCAGCCAGGACAGGGGGCTGTACGAGCAGTACTTC.

The genes are TRBV30 and TRBJ2-2; D is unclear. This CDR3 contains 13 residues. Trimming left V 3 bases short and J 6 bases short, with 11 bases between. CDR1 GTSNPN and CDR2 SVGIG come from the germline V gene (reference sequence). The CDR3 is CAWSLGGAGELFF. The CDR3, as DNA: TGTGCCTGGAGCCTCGGCGGCGCCGGGGAGCTGTTTTTT.

The chain joins TRBV7-2 to TRBJ2-7; tentative D call: TRBD1 (5 bases). Germline V CDR1 and CDR2: SGHTA, FQGNSA. The CDR3 contains 13 residues. V shed 5 bases and J shed 0 bases, with 8 bases lying between them. This chain's CDR3 is CASSARGSYEQYF. CDR3 nucleotides: TGTGCCAGCAGCGCTAGGGGCTCCTACGAGCAGTACTTC.

The CDR3 DNA follows: TGCGCCAGCAGCTTCGGGACTAGCGGGAGTAGTGAGACCCAGTACTTC. It is translated as CASSFGTSGSSETQYF. The V and J genes are TRBV5-1 and TRBJ2-5; TRBD2 aligns across 14 bases. CDR3 length equals 16 residues. The V gene end was trimmed by 2 bases and the J gene end by 5 bases; junction bases not matched to a gene: 5. Germline values: CDR1 SGHRS, CDR2 YFSETQ.

The chain uses TRBV6-1 and TRBJ1-5, with D tentatively TRBD1 (6 bases). Looked up from germline, CDR1 is MNHNS and CDR2 is SASEGT. This CDR3 has 15 residues. Between the trimmed V and J ends, which lost 8 bases and 6 bases, there was a span of 20 bases. CDR3 DNA sequence: TGTGCCAGCTCGGAACAGGGACAATCAATTCAGCCCCAGCATTTT. It yields the protein CASSEQGQSIQPQHF.

This chain joins TRBV7-2 and TRBJ2-3, with no clear D. The CDR3 contains 16 residues. Germline V lookup: CDR1 SGHTA, CDR2 FQGNSA. V was trimmed by 2 bases and J by 2 bases, leaving 14 bases between them. CDR3 amino acids: CASSLFGGTNTDTQYF. In DNA, the CDR3 is TGTGCCAGCAGCTTATTCGGCGGAACCAACACAGATACGCAGTATTTT.

The CDR3 protein is CATSSPIRGGGYTF. The CDR3 DNA follows: TGTGCCACCAGCAGCCCCATCCGGGGGGGTGGCTACACCTTC. The chain links TRBV15 to TRBJ1-2, with D possibly matching TRBD1 (5 bases). The CDR3 loop spans 14 amino acids. The germline V gene has CDR1 LNHNV and CDR2 YYDKDF (reference sequence). Trimming stripped 3 bases from V and 7 bases from J, with 15 bases between.

The rearrangement joins TRBV25-1 to TRBJ1-4, with D hard to call. The CDR3 sequence is 15 residues long. Trimming removed 1 base at V and 3 bases at J, with 9 bases between. Germline CDR1 is MGHDK and CDR2 is SYGVNS. The CDR3, as DNA: TGTGCCAGCAGTGAATTCGGGAATGCTAATGAAAAACTGTTTTTT. Protein: CASSEFGNANEKLFF.

As regards this clone: The junction and the germline gene differ at one end; a read error may be behind it. CDR3 residues: CSGEYGYEQYF. The CDR3 DNA sequence: TGCAGCGGTGAATACGGCTACGAGCAGTACTTC. The chain carries TRBV29-1 and TRBJ2-7, with D uncertain. Germline V gene data show CDR1 as SQVTM and CDR2 as ANQGSEA. This CDR3 is built from 11 residues.

The CDR3 DNA sequence: TGTGCCAGCAGCTTGGAAGGGGGCAATCAGCCCCAGCATTTT. Protein product: CASSLEGGNQPQHF. The chain combines TRBV7-9 with TRBJ1-5, with TRBD1 as a possible D gene (5 bases). CDR1 SEHNR and CDR2 FQNEAQ come from the germline V gene (reference sequence). V shed 3 bases and J shed 2 bases, with 8 bases lying between them. This CDR3 has 14 residues. The entire variable domain, with the rest obtained from reference TRBV7-9 and TRBJ1-5, is as follows: DTGVSQNPRHKITKRGQNVTFRCDPISEHNRLYWYRQTLGQGPEFLTYFQNEAQLEKSRLLSDRFSAERPKGSFSTLEIQRTEQGDSAMYLCASSLEGGNQPQHFGDGTRLSIL.

The chain is built from TRBV29-1 and TRBJ1-2, with 8 positions matching TRBD1. The V segment lost 5 bases and the J segment 5 bases; nucleotides outside the gene matches: 7. The germline V gene encodes CDR1 SQVTM and CDR2 ANQGSEA. The CDR3 covers 13 residues. The CDR3 spells CSVKTGELYGYTF. The DNA for the CDR3 is TGCAGCGTTAAGACAGGGGAGTTATATGGCTACACCTTC.